Listed below are T cell receptor beta chains from one sample, sequenced in a study of T cells after yellow fever vaccination. TCRdb recomputed calls from the 5' RACE reads with MiXCR, one row per CDR3 protein. The table lists just over 250,000 distinct CDR3 sequences, about 5.2% of them singletons. The starting material was CD4+ T cells sorted from PBMCs, obtained on the day of the yellow fever booster vaccination. The receptors derive from a man aged 18 to 29 who received the YFV17D yellow fever vaccine. The CDR3 runs from the conserved cysteine through the conserved F or W. The order of the fields is J gene, V gene, CDR3 protein.

TRBJ2-7,TRBV19,CASSPSRQGRYEQYF
TRBJ2-2,TRBV12-3/TRBV12-4,CASSPSFLAETGELFF
TRBJ1-1,TRBV19,CASSIHKNTEAFF
TRBJ2-3,TRBV7-9,CASSFGGIPQYF
TRBJ2-5,TRBV5-1,CASSLGPGGQETQYF
TRBJ2-1,TRBV12-3/TRBV12-4,CASSFLEGLDEQFF
TRBJ1-6,TRBV5-1,CASSLDLGNSPLHF
TRBJ2-1,TRBV5-1,CASSWGPHNEQFF
TRBJ2-1,TRBV15,CATSRAGGYNEQFF
TRBJ2-1,TRBV24-1,CATSDSFGRGVYNEQFF
TRBJ2-7,TRBV20-1,CSASRDREGQYF
TRBJ1-1,TRBV3-1,CASSRGAGERTEAFF
TRBJ1-1,TRBV14,CASSQDRGTMNTEAFF
TRBJ2-2,TRBV11-3,CASSLGTGAPGELFF
TRBJ2-3,TRBV20-1,CSAMIQALADTQYF
TRBJ1-2,TRBV29-1,CSVEGPGGAYTF
TRBJ2-3,TRBV11-2,CASSRDRFTYF
TRBJ2-7,TRBV30,CAWSVSAYEQYF
TRBJ2-3,TRBV27,CASSWEFPGLAGGSTDTQYF
TRBJ1-2,TRBV20-1,CSARDRLGHYGYTF
TRBJ1-2,TRBV12-3/TRBV12-4,CASTHSGGRANYGYTF
TRBJ1-2,TRBV4-1,CASSQDHRKEERRPYGYTF
TRBJ2-2,TRBV7-9,CASSFFLPTNTGELFF
TRBJ2-7,TRBV6-5,CASSPTGIYEQYF
TRBJ1-2,TRBV29-1,CSVEEGRNYGYTF
TRBJ1-1,TRBV7-9,CASSFWPENTEAFF
TRBJ1-2,TRBV20-1,CARQAAPNYGYTF
TRBJ2-2,TRBV5-1,CASSFSLVQAGELFF
TRBJ2-7,TRBV4-3,CASSQGTYSSSYEQYF
TRBJ1-1,TRBV6-5,CASSYGGAETEAFF
TRBJ2-2,TRBV5-1,CASSLGTGETGELFF
TRBJ1-1,TRBV18,CASSQATSLEAFF
TRBJ2-2,TRBV3-1,CASSPLGGNTGELFF
TRBJ1-3,TRBV29-1,CSVELGSVNTIYF
TRBJ1-1,TRBV7-9,CASSPRTDPRTAFF
TRBJ2-6,TRBV18,CASSPLGQGAPGANVLTF
TRBJ2-3,TRBV7-3,CASGLSGSDTQYF
TRBJ2-7,TRBV15,CATSSDRGGEQYF
TRBJ2-1,TRBV2,CASSEARSGVSEQFF
TRBJ2-1,TRBV7-2,CASSLALGGGHNEQFF
TRBJ1-1,TRBV12-3/TRBV12-4,CASSEAGLRNTEAFF
TRBJ2-3,TRBV10-1,CASRRDRRADTQYF